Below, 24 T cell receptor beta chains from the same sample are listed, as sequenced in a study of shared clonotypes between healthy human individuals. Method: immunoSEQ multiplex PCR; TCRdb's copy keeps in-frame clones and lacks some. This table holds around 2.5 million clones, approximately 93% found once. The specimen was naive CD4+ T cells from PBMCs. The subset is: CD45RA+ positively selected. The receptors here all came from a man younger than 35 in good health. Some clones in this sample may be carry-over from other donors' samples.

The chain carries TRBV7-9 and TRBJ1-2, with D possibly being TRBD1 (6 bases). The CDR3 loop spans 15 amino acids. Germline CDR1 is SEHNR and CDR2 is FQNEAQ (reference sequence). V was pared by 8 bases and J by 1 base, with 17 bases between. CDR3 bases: TGTGCCAGCGACCCCGGGGCAGGGGTTAACTATGGCTACACCTTC. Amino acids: CASDPGAGVNYGYTF.

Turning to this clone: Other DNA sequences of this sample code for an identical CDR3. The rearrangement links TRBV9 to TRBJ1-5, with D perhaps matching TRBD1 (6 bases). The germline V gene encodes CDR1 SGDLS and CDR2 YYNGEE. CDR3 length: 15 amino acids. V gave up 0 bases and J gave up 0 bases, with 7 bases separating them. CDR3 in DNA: TGTGCCAGCAGCGTAGCAGGGGCTAGCAATCAGCCCCAGCATTTT. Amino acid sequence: CASSVAGASNQPQHF.

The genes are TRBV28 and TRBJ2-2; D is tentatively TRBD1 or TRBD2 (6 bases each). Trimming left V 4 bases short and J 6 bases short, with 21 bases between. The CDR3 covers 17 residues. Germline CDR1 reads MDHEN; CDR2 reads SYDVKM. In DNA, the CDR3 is TGTGCCAGCAGTTCAACGAGGGGGACTGTCATCGCCGGGGAGCTGTTTTTT. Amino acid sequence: CASSSTRGTVIAGELFF.

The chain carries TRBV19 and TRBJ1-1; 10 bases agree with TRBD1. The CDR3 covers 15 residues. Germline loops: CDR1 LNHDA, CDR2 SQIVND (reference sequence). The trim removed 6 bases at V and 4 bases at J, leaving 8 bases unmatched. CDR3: CASRRTGGSFTEAFF. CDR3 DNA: TGTGCCAGTAGAAGGACAGGGGGGAGTTTCACTGAAGCTTTCTTT.

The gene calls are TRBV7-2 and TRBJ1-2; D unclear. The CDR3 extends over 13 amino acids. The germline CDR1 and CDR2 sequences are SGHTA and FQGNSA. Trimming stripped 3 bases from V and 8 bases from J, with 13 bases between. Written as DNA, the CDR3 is TGTGCCAGCAGCTTGGCAAGGAAGGAGGGCTACACCTTC. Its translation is CASSLARKEGYTF.

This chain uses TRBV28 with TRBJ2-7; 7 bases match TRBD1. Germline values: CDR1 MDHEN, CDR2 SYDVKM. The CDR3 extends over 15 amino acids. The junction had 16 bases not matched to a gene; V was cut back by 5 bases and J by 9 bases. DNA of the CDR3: TGTGCCAGCAGTCTGGCCGGGACAGCCTTCGGTCTGCAGTACTTC. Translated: CASSLAGTAFGLQYF.

CDR3: CASSRPPGATVHEQYF. The CDR3 nucleotides read TGTGCCAGTTCTCGACCACCCGGAGCTACAGTCCACGAGCAGTACTTC. The chain combines TRBV19 with TRBJ2-7; D unresolved. Germline V lookup: CDR1 LNHDA, CDR2 SQIVND (reference sequence). V lost 8 bases, J lost 5 bases, and 25 bases lay in between. CDR3 length equals 16 residues.

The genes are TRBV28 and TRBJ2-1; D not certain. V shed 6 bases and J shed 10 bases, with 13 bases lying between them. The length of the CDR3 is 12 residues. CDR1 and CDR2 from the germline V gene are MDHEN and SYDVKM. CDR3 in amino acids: CASSPLVAEQFF. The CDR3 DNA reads TGTGCCAGCAGCCCCCTTGTCGCGGAGCAGTTCTTC.

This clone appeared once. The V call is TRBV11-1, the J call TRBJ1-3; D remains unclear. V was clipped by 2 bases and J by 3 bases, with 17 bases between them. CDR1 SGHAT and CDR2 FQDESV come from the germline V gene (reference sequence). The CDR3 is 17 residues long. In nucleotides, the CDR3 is TGTGCCAGCAGCTTACCGGTCACAGCTGGAGTTGGAAACACCATATATTTT. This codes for CASSLPVTAGVGNTIYF.

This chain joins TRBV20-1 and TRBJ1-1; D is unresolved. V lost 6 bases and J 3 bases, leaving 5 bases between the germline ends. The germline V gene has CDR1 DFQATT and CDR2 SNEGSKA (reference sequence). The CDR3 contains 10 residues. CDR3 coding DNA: TGCAGTGCCATACACACTGAAGCTTTCTTT. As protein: CSAIHTEAFF.

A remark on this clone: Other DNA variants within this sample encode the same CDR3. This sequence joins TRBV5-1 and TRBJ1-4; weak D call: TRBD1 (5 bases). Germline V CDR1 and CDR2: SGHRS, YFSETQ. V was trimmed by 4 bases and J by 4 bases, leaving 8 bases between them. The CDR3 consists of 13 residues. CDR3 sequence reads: CASSRDSNEKLFF. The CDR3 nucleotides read TGCGCCAGCAGCCGCGACAGTAATGAAAAACTGTTTTTT.

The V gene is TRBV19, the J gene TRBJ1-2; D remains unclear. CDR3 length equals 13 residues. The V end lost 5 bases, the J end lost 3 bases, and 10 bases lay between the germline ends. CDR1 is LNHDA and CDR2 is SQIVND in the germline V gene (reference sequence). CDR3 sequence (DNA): TGTGCCAGTAGTCCTGACGGTGACTATGGCTACACCTTC. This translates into CASSPDGDYGYTF.

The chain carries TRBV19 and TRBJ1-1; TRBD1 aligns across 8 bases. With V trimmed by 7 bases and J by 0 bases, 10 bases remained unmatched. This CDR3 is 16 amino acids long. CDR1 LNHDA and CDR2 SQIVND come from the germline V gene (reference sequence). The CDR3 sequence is CASITTGTGLNTEAFF. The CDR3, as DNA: TGTGCCAGTATTACGACCGGGACAGGCTTGAACACTGAAGCTTTCTTT.

As DNA, the CDR3 is TGTGCCAGCAGTTTTACAGATAACACTGAAGCTTTCTTT. This gives the protein CASSFTDNTEAFF. The chain combines TRBV27 with TRBJ1-1; D not resolved. This CDR3 comprises 13 residues. V lost 3 bases and J lost 2, with 7 bases in between. Germline V gene data show CDR1 as MNHEY and CDR2 as SMNVEV (reference sequence).

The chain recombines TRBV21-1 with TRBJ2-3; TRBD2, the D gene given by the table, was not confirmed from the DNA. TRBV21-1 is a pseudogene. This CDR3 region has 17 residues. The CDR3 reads CASSGTSGSSITDTQYF. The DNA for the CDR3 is TGTGCCAGCAGCGGGACTAGCGGGAGTTCTATCACAGATACGCAGTATTTT.

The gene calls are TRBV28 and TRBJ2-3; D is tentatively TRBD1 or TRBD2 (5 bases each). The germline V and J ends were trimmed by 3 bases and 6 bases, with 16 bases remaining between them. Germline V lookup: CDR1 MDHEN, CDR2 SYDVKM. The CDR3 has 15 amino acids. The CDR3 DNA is TGTGCCAGCAGTTTGTTGGGGGTCCTTATGGATACGCAGTATTTT. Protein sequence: CASSLLGVLMDTQYF.

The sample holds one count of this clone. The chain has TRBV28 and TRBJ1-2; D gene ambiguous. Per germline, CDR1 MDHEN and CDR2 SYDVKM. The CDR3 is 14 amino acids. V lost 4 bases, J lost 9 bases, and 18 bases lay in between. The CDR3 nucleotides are TGTGCCAGCAGTTCACTAGGGTCCTTTTGGAGCTACACCTTC. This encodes CASSSLGSFWSYTF.

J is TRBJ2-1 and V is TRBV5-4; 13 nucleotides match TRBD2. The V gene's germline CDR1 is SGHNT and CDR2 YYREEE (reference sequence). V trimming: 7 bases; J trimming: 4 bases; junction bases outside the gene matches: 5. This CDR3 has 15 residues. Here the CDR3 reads CASESGLAGYNEQFF. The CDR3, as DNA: TGTGCCAGCGAATCGGGACTAGCGGGGTACAATGAGCAGTTCTTC.

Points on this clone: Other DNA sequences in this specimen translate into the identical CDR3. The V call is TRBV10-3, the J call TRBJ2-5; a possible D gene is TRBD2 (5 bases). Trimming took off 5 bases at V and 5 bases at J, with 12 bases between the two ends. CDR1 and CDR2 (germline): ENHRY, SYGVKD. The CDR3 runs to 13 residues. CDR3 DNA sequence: TGTGCCATCAGTCAGACCGGCGGGGAGACCCAGTACTTC. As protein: CAISQTGGETQYF.

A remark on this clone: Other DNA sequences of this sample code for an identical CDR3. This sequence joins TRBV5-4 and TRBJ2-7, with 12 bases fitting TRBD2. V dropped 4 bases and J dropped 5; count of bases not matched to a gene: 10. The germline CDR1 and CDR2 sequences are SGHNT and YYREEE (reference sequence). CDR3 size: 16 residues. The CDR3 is CASSRELAGGINEQYF. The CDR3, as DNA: TGTGCCAGCAGCCGCGAACTAGCGGGAGGTATAAACGAGCAGTACTTC.

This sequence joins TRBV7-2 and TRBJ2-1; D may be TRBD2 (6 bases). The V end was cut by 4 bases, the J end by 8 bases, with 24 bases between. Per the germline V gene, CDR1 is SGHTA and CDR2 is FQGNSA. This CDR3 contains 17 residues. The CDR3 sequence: CASSSTSGLAGLYEQFF. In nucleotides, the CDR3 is TGTGCCAGCAGCTCCACGTCGGGGCTGGCGGGATTGTATGAGCAGTTCTTC.

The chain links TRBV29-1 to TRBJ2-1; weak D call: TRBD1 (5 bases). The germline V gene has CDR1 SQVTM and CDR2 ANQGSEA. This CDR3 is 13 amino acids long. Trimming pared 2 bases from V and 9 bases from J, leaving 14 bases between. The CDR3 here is CSVERQGLGEQFF. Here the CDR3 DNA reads TGCAGCGTTGAAAGGCAGGGTTTGGGTGAGCAGTTCTTC.

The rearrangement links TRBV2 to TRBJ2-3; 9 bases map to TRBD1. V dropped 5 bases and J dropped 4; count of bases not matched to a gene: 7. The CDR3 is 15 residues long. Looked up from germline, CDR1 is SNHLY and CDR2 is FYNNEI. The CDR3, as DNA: TGTGCCAGCAGTTTGGACAGGGGCGAGTCAGATACGCAGTATTTT. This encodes CASSLDRGESDTQYF.

CDR3: CASSSRRRGETQYF. CDR3 sequence (DNA): TGTGCCAGCAGCTCACGACGCCGGGGGGAGACCCAGTACTTC. The rearrangement uses TRBV7-2 and TRBJ2-5, with D possibly matching TRBD2 (6 bases). Deletions cut 4 bases from V and 5 bases from J, with 14 bases between. The CDR3 is 14 amino acids. Germline V CDR1 and CDR2: SGHTA, FQGNSA.